The 20 T cell receptor beta chains below were found in one sample sequenced in a study of graft-versus-host responses after intestinal transplantation. Produced via immunoSEQ multiplex PCR; TCRdb's table is partial and in-frame only. Of 95,000 to 100,000 clones in the sample, about 82% were seen once. The sequences come from PBMCs, collected 255 days after intestinal transplant. These receptors all come from a human patient who received an intestinal transplant, so some T cells may come from the graft donor.

This chain uses TRBV18 with TRBJ2-1; 10 nucleotides align to TRBD2. This CDR3 is built from 18 residues. Germline V CDR1 and CDR2: KGHSH, LQKENI. Trimming cost V 3 bases and J 1 base; bases outside gene matches: 9. The CDR3 nucleotides read TGTGCCAGCTCACCCACCGGGACTAGCGTTACGTCCTACAATGAGCAGTTCTTC. Residues: CASSPTGTSVTSYNEQFF.

As regards this clone: A read error may be the cause here, since a much bigger clone is one base away. Other nucleotide sequences in the sample specify the same CDR3. V and J are TRBV5-1 and TRBJ2-3; unclear D gene. This CDR3 has 13 amino acids. Trimming shortened V by 0 bases and J by 1 base, and 3 bases separated the two germline ends. Germline V CDR1 and CDR2: SGHRS, YFSETQ. CDR3 region: CASSLAGTDTQYF. CDR3 coding DNA: TGCGCCAGCAGCTTGGCCGGCACAGATACGCAGTATTTT.

The chain combines TRBV28 with TRBJ2-3; 12 bases align to TRBD2. CDR1 and CDR2 (germline): MDHEN, SYDVKM. The ends lost 5 bases at V and 9 bases at J; junction bases unmatched: 12. The CDR3 is 16 residues long. Here the CDR3 DNA reads TGTGCCAGCAGTCCAAGGACTAGCGGGGAATTAGCCACGCAGTATTTT. It is translated as CASSPRTSGELATQYF.

The chain combines TRBV29-1 with TRBJ2-7; D is possibly TRBD2 (5 bases). CDR3 size: 15 residues. Trimming left V 1 base short and J 3 bases short, with 16 bases between. CDR1 is SQVTM and CDR2 is ANQGSEA in the germline V gene. In DNA form, the CDR3 reads TGCAGCGTTGAAGGGTCAACTAGTGGAGTCTACGAGCAGTACTTC. Amino acid sequence: CSVEGSTSGVYEQYF.

This clone has only a few counts. This chain links TRBV10-1 with TRBJ2-7; the match to TRBD2 covers 7 bases. The CDR3 spans 13 residues. Germline V gene sequence: CDR1 WNHNN, CDR2 SYGVQD (reference sequence). V lost 4 bases and J lost 6; bases outside the gene matches: 6. The CDR3 DNA reads as TGCGCCAGCAGTGCGCAGCGGGACTTCGAGCAGTACTTC. This codes for CASSAQRDFEQYF.

CDR3: CASSPTSGGLDEQFF. CDR3 nucleotide sequence: TGTGCCAGTAGCCCGACTAGCGGGGGGCTCGATGAGCAGTTCTTC. The chain combines TRBV19 with TRBJ2-1; 13 bases agree with TRBD2. J gave up 8 bases and V 6 bases, and 7 bases lay outside the gene matches. CDR3 length equals 15 residues. The germline V gene encodes CDR1 LNHDA and CDR2 SQIVND (reference sequence).

CDR3 DNA: TGCGCCAGCAGTGAGTCCTATAACACTGAAGCTTTCTTT. Translation gives CASSESYNTEAFF. The chain has TRBV10-1 and TRBJ1-1, with D unresolved. This CDR3 is built from 13 residues. V lost 0 bases to trimming and J lost 2 bases, with 4 bases between them. Germline CDR1 is WNHNN and CDR2 is SYGVQD (reference sequence).

This sequence joins TRBV19 and TRBJ2-6; the D is unclear. Looked up from germline, CDR1 is LNHDA and CDR2 is SQIVND (reference sequence). The CDR3 has 15 residues. Trimming stripped 2 bases from V and 4 bases from J, with 9 bases between. CDR3: CASSILGSGANVLTF. CDR3 DNA: TGTGCCAGTAGTATACTTGGGTCGGGGGCCAACGTCCTGACTTTC.

The J gene is TRBJ2-7, the V gene TRBV6-5, with TRBD1 matching over 8 bases. The CDR3 totals 13 residues. V lost 5 bases to trimming and J lost 3 bases; unmatched junction nucleotides: 3. Germline-derived CDR1 and CDR2 are MNHEY and SVGAGI. The CDR3 reads CASSQGAIYEQYV. The CDR3 region has the DNA TGTGCCAGCAGTCAGGGGGCGATCTACGAGCAGTACGTC.

This clone was found once. The rearrangement links TRBV5-6 to TRBJ1-4; D unresolved. This CDR3 is 14 amino acids long. V was pared by 2 bases and J by 4 bases, with 9 bases between. CDR1 is SGHDT, CDR2 YYEEEE, per germline. The CDR3, as DNA: TGTGCCAGCAGCTTCCGGCGGGTTAATGAAAAACTGTTTTTT. Protein product: CASSFRRVNEKLFF.

The rearrangement uses TRBV5-1 and TRBJ2-5; D is ambiguous. CDR3 length: 14 amino acids. Deletions cut 4 bases from V and 5 bases from J, with 15 bases between. CDR1 is SGHRS, CDR2 YFSETQ, per germline. The CDR3 coding sequence is TGCGCCAGCAGCATACTTCCGGATATGGAGACCCAGTACTTC. It is translated as CASSILPDMETQYF.

The chain recombines TRBV2 with TRBJ1-4, with 7 bases fitting TRBD1. The CDR3 length is 15 residues. V trimming: 8 bases; J trimming: 7 bases; junction bases outside the gene matches: 13. Germline-derived CDR1 and CDR2 are SNHLY and FYNNEI. The CDR3 coding sequence is TGTGCCAGCCACCGGGACAGCCCAATTTCTGAAAAACTGTTTTTT. Its translation: CASHRDSPISEKLFF.

CDR3 coding DNA: TGCGCCAGCGACCGAGGCTACACCTTC. Protein sequence: CASDRGYTF. The V call is TRBV5-1, the J call TRBJ1-2; D uncertain. CDR1 is SGHRS, CDR2 YFSETQ, per germline. V lost 7 bases, J lost 8 bases, and 6 bases lay in between. The CDR3 is made up of 9 amino acids.

The chain carries TRBV7-6 and TRBJ2-3, with D possibly being TRBD2 (6 bases). Germline-derived CDR1 and CDR2 are SGHVS and FNYEAQ. The CDR3 runs 16 residues. Deletions cut 5 bases from V and 8 bases from J, with 23 bases between. This chain's CDR3 is CASSANGDSTYFTQYF. Here the CDR3 DNA reads TGTGCCAGCAGCGCAAATGGGGACTCGACTTATTTTACGCAGTATTTT.

The chain uses TRBV6-1 and TRBJ2-7; tentative D call: TRBD2 (6 bases). Trimming stripped 4 bases from V and 0 bases from J, with 13 bases between. Looked up from germline, CDR1 is MNHNS and CDR2 is SASEGT. The CDR3 loop spans 15 amino acids. The CDR3 loop is CASSVRDSSSYEQYF. Here the CDR3 DNA reads TGTGCCAGCAGTGTCCGGGACTCGAGCTCCTACGAGCAGTACTTC.

This sequence joins TRBV6-5 and TRBJ1-5; 8 bases agree with TRBD1. This CDR3 is 16 amino acids long. CDR1 MNHEY and CDR2 SVGAGI come from the germline V gene. V shed 0 bases and J 5 bases; nucleotides not matched to a gene: 6. CDR3 bases: TGTGCCAGCAGTTACTCCCCGGACAGGGTAGATCAGCCCCAGCATTTT. Encoded protein: CASSYSPDRVDQPQHF.

This chain joins TRBV2 and TRBJ1-1; 7 bases fit TRBD1. V trimming: 1 base; J trimming: 0 bases; junction bases outside the gene matches: 8. This CDR3 has 17 amino acids. The germline V gene has CDR1 SNHLY and CDR2 FYNNEI. CDR3 residues: CASSEDRRDRMNTEAFF. The CDR3 nucleotides read TGTGCCAGCAGTGAAGATCGTCGGGACAGAATGAACACTGAAGCTTTCTTT.

This clone showed up just once. V gene TRBV5-5 combines with J gene TRBJ2-3; D perhaps matches TRBD2 (5 bases). V gave up 0 bases and J gave up 1 base, with 15 bases separating them. Germline V gives CDR1 SGHKS, CDR2 YYEKEE (reference sequence). The CDR3 is 17 residues long. CDR3: CASSLGRLRLRTDTQYF. The DNA for the CDR3 is TGTGCCAGCAGCTTGGGCCGATTAAGACTACGCACAGATACGCAGTATTTT.

The chain carries TRBV2 and TRBJ2-7, with D perhaps being TRBD1 or TRBD2 (5 bases each). V was pared by 7 bases and J by 0 bases, with 13 bases between. The germline V gene has CDR1 SNHLY and CDR2 FYNNEI. The CDR3 totals 14 residues. DNA of the CDR3: TGTGCCAGCAAGGGGACGCAGAGCTCCTACGAGCAGTACTTC. Translating it yields CASKGTQSSYEQYF.

V usage is TRBV7-9 and J usage is TRBJ2-2; possibly TRBD1 for D (6 bases). This CDR3 is 17 amino acids long. Deletions cut 1 base from V and 2 bases from J, with 14 bases between. Germline loops: CDR1 SEHNR, CDR2 FQNEAQ (reference sequence). The CDR3 reads CASSLEGSGVNTGELFF. The CDR3 DNA reads TGTGCCAGCAGCTTAGAAGGCTCAGGGGTAAACACCGGGGAGCTGTTTTTT. The entire variable domain, with the rest obtained from reference TRBV7-9 and TRBJ2-2, is as follows: DTGVSQNPRHKITKRGQNVTFRCDPISEHNRLYWYRQTLGQGPEFLTYFQNEAQLEKSRLLSDRFSAERPKGSFSTLEIQRTEQGDSAMYLCASSLEGSGVNTGELFFGEGSRLTVL.